This T cell receptor (beta chain) comes out of a study of neurological immune-mediated disorders. CDR3 length: 17 residues. Between the trimmed V and J ends, which lost 1 base and 0 bases, there was a span of 14 bases. In germline, CDR1 is SGHNT, CDR2 YYREEE (reference sequence). This clonotype was detected ten times or more. The antigen remains undetermined. The cell input for sorted libraries was 1 million, and those cells were CD4+ or CD8+ T cells. 5'RACE with 10-nucleotide random UMIs produced the cDNA. In TCRdb, the 5' RACE reads were re-called with MiXCR into one record per CDR3 protein. The repertoire includes tens of thousands of distinct CDR3 sequences, around 5% of them detected once, and 8.5% to 10% sits in the top ten. Study-level points and caveats: Across subjects, expanded clones had no CDR3 amino acid sequences in common, pointing to private repertoires in all groups.

Sequencing was done on a sample of CD4+ T cells from blood. The receptor's source is a man aged 18 to 30 in good health. The V call is TRBV5-4, the J call TRBJ1-3; a weak D match, TRBD1 (6 bases). The CDR3 sequence: CASSLFGEGGSGNTIYF. The CDR3 DNA is TGTGCCAGCAGCTTGTTTGGGGAAGGGGGCTCTGGAAACACCATATATTTT.